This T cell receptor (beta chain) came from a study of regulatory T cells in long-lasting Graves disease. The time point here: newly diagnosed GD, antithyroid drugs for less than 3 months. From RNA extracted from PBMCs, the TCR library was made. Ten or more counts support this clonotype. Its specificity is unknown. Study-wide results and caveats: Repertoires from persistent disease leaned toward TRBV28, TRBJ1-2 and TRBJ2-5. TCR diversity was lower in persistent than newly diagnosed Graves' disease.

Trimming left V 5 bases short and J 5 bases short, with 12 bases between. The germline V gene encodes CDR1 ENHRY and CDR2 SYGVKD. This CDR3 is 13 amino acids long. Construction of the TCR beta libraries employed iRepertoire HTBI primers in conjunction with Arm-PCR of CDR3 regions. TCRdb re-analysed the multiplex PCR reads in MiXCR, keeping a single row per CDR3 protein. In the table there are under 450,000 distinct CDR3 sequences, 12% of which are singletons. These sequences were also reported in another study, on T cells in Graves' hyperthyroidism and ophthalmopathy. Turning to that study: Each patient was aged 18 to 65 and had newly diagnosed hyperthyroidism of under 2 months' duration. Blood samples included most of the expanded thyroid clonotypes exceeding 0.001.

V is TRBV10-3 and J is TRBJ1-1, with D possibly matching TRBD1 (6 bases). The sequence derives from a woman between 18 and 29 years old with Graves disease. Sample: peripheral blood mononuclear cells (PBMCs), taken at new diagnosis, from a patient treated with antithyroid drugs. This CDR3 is CAISQTGITEAFF. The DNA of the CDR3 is TGTGCCATCAGTCAAACAGGGATTACTGAAGCTTTCTTT.